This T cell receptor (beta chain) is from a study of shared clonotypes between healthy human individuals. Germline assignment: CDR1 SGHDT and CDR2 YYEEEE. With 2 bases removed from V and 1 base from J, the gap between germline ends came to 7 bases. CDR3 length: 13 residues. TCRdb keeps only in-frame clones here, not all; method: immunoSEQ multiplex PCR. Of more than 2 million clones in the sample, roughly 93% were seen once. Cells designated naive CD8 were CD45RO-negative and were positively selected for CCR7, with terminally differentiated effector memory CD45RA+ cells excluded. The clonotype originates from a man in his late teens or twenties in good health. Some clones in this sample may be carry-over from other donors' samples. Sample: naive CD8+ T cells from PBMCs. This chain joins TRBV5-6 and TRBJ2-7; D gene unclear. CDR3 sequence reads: CASSFRISYEQYF. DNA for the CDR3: TGTGCCAGCAGCTTCCGCATTTCCTACGAGCAGTACTTC.